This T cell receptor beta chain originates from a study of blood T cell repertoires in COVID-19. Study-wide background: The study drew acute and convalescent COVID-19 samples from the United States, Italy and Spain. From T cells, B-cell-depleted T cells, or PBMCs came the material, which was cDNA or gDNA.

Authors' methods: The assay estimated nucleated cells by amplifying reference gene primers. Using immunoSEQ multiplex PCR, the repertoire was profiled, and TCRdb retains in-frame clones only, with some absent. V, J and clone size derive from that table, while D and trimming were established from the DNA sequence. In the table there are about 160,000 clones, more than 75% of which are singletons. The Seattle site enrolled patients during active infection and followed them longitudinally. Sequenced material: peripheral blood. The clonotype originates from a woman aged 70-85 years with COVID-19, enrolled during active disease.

DNA for the CDR3: TGCGCCAGCAGCCAAGATTGGAACAGGGGTAGAAACACCATATATTTT. Translation: CASSQDWNRGRNTIYF. This chain joins TRBV4-1 and TRBJ1-3; 7 positions match TRBD1. The CDR3 length is 16 residues. Germline loops: CDR1 MGHRA, CDR2 YSYEKL. Trimming at V came to 0 bases and at J to 5 bases, leaving 7 bases not matched to a gene.